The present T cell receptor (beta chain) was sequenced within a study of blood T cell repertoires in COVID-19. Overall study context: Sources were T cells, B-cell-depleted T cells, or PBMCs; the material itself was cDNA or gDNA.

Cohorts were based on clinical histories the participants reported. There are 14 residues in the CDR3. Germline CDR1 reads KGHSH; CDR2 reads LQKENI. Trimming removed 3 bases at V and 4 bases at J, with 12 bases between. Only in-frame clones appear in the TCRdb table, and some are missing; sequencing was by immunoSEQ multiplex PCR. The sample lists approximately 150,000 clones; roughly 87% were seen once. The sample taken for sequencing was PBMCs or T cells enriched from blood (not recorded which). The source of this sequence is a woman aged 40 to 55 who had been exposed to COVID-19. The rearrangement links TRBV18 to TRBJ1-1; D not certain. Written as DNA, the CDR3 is TGTGCCAGCTCACCCTATGAACAGAGCACTGAAGCTTTCTTT. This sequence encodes CASSPYEQSTEAFF.